Detailed here is one T cell receptor beta chain. The germline CDR1 and CDR2 sequences are SQVTM and ANQGSEA. V gave up 4 bases and J gave up 2 bases, with 12 bases separating them. The CDR3 runs to 13 residues. In the source study's methods: ImmunoSEQ sequences covered only the junction and lacked quality scores; filtering therefore differed. Profiling relied on immunoSEQ multiplex PCR, and the TCRdb table lists in-frame clones only, not all of them. V, J and clone size reflect that table, while D and trimming were determined from the DNA. The table shows a few hundred thousand clones, with less than 98% occurring only once. These data originate in a study of shared clonotypes between healthy human individuals. Negatively enriched CD4+ T cells were divided by CD45RA into naive and memory.

The sequenced material came from naive CD4+ T cells sorted from blood. The subset: CD45RA+ positively selected. The chain joins TRBV29-1 to TRBJ2-7; D is unclear. The receptor's source is a woman aged 25 to 45 in good health. The CDR3 coding sequence is TGCAGCGTTGCCCCCCTCTTACCCTACGAGCAGTACTTC. It yields the protein CSVAPLLPYEQYF.